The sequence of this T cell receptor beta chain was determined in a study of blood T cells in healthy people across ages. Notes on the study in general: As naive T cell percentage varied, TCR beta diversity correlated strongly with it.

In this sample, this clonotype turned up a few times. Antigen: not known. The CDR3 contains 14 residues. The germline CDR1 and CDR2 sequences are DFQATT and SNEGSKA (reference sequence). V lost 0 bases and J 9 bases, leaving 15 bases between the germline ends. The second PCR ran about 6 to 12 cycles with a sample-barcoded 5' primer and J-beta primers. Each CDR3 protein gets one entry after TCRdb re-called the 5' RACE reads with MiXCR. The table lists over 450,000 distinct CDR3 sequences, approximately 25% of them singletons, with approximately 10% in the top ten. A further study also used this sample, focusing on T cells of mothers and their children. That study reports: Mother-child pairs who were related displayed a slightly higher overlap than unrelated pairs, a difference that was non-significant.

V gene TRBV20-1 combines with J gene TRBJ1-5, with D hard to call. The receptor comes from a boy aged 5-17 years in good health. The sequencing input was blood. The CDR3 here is CSARDRVSTWPQHF. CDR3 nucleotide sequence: TGCAGTGCTAGAGATCGCGTCTCTACTTGGCCCCAGCATTTT.